Listed below are T cell receptor beta chains from one sample, sequenced in a study of naive and memory T cell subsets. Via MiXCR, TCRdb re-called the UMI-ligation and nested PCR reads, giving one row per CDR3 protein. The table lists roughly 92,000 distinct CDR3 sequences, 11% of them singletons. The sequenced sample was naive CD4+ T cells from blood. The receptors here all came from a human donor in good health. CDR3s leave out the opening cysteine and the closing phenylalanine or tryptophan.

len | j_gene | v_gene | CDR3aa
13 | TRBJ1-5 | TRBV7-2 | ASSIGSNSNQPQH
14 | TRBJ2-1 | TRBV3-1 | ASSPRQGSSYNEQF
13 | TRBJ1-3 | TRBV12-3/TRBV12-4 | ASSFFEGTGNTIY
13 | TRBJ1-1 | TRBV5-4 | ASSSSGQGDTEAF
13 | TRBJ2-4 | TRBV12-3/TRBV12-4 | ASSFWSGLANIQY
11 | TRBJ1-2 | TRBV6-5 | ASSYGGISGYT
11 | TRBJ2-1 | TRBV27 | ASSLELGGEQF
12 | TRBJ1-3 | TRBV18 | ASSSQGSGNTIY
14 | TRBJ2-2 | TRBV6-6 | ASSSTDRGNTGELF
13 | TRBJ2-7 | TRBV24-1 | ATSETRDRGGEQY